One and the same sample provided the 23 T cell receptor beta chains below, sequenced in a study of blood T cell repertoires in COVID-19. TCRdb's table, derived via immunoSEQ multiplex PCR, lists solely in-frame clones and lacks some. The table includes a few hundred thousand clones, 70% to 90% detected once. Material: PBMCs or T cells enriched from blood (not recorded which). The source is a woman between 50 and 59 years old in a cohort exposed to, infected with or recovered from COVID-19 (not recorded which).

The rearrangement joins TRBV7-9 to TRBJ1-6; D call uncertain. Per germline, CDR1 SEHNR and CDR2 FQNEAQ (reference sequence). Deletions cut 1 base from V and 4 bases from J, with 5 bases between. This CDR3 is built from 14 residues. CDR3 sequence (DNA): TGTGCCAGCAGCTTAGATCAGTATAATTCACCCCTCCACTTT. Residues: CASSLDQYNSPLHF.

The chain recombines TRBV7-6 with TRBJ1-4, with D perhaps TRBD1 (6 bases). Germline V lookup: CDR1 SGHVS, CDR2 FNYEAQ. Trimming shortened V by 5 bases and J by 7 bases, and 14 bases separated the two germline ends. There are 14 residues in the CDR3. The DNA for the CDR3 is TGTGCCAGCAGCAACGGGGGGCAGGGTGAAAAACTGTTTTTT. Translation: CASSNGGQGEKLFF.

CDR3 sequence reads: CASSIDRDTDTQYF. The CDR3 DNA follows: TGTGCCAGCAGCATCGACAGGGATACAGATACGCAGTATTTT. The J gene is TRBJ2-3, the V gene TRBV2; the match to TRBD1 covers 7 bases. J was trimmed by 3 bases and V by 6 bases; bases with no gene match: 6. CDR1 and CDR2 (germline): SNHLY, FYNNEI. The CDR3 contains 14 residues.

With regard to this clone: Other DNA sequences from this sample encode an identical CDR3 as well. The genes are TRBV9 and TRBJ1-5; D is undetermined. The germline V gene encodes CDR1 SGDLS and CDR2 YYNGEE. Between the trimmed V and J ends, which lost 0 bases and 2 bases, there was a span of 6 bases. The CDR3 contains 14 residues. The CDR3 DNA is TGTGCCAGCAGCGTAGGGGGAGGCAATCAGCCCCAGCATTTT. Protein product: CASSVGGGNQPQHF. The full variable domain, completed using reference TRBV9 and TRBJ1-5, is DSGVTQTPKHLITATGQRVTLRCSPRSGDLSVYWYQQSLDQGLQFLIQYYNGEERAKGNILERFSAQQFPDLHSELNLSSLELGDSALYFCASSVGGGNQPQHFGDGTRLSIL.

The chain joins TRBV7-2 to TRBJ2-3, with a weak D call TRBD2 (5 bases). The germline V gene has CDR1 SGHTA and CDR2 FQGNSA. V lost 5 bases and J lost 1, with 7 bases in between. CDR3 length: 13 residues. The CDR3 sequence is CASSPGGTDTQYF. As DNA, the CDR3 is TGTGCCAGCAGCCCCGGGGGCACAGATACGCAGTATTTT.

The chain carries TRBV6-5 and TRBJ2-7; 7 nucleotides align to TRBD1. From germline, CDR1 is MNHEY and CDR2 SVGAGI. With V trimmed by 0 bases and J by 4 bases, 3 bases remained unmatched. This CDR3 spans 14 amino acids. The CDR3 nucleotides are TGTGCCAGCAGTTACTCGCCAGGGGGTTACGAGCAGTACTTC. This gives the protein CASSYSPGGYEQYF.

This clone has a single count. This rearrangement joins TRBV28 to TRBJ2-3, with a tentative D call TRBD2 (5 bases). The V and J ends lost 1 base and 2 bases respectively, with 19 bases between them. CDR3 length equals 18 residues. Per the germline V gene, CDR1 is MDHEN and CDR2 is SYDVKM. DNA of the CDR3: TGTGCCAGCAGTTTATCGCTCACTAAGCGGTTAGTCACAGATACGCAGTATTTT. Translated: CASSLSLTKRLVTDTQYF.

In its sample, this clone was seen a few times. A much bigger clone sits one base away, suggesting this may be a read error. Other DNA sequences in the same sample also yield this CDR3. This sequence joins TRBV18 and TRBJ1-1, with D possibly TRBD1 on 5 matching bases. Trimming removed 3 bases from V and 1 base from J, with 6 bases in between. This CDR3 contains 13 residues. Germline V gives CDR1 KGHSH, CDR2 LQKENI. The chain's CDR3 is CASSPTENTEAFF. CDR3 coding DNA: TGTGCCAGCTCACCGACAGAGAACACTGAAGCTTTCTTT.

A few counts support this clone. The V and J genes are TRBV24-1 and TRBJ1-4; 9 bases map to TRBD1. Trimming took 4 bases from V and 7 from J; bases not matched to a gene: 6. Germline CDR1 KGHDR, CDR2 SFDVKD. The CDR3 spans 15 residues. CDR3 sequence: CATSDSGQGFEKLFF. The CDR3 nucleotides are TGTGCCACCAGTGACTCGGGACAGGGTTTTGAAAAACTGTTTTTT.

V is TRBV7-2 and J is TRBJ1-2, with D unresolved. The V end was cut by 4 bases, the J end by 5 bases, with 14 bases between. This CDR3 comprises 14 residues. Germline CDR1 is SGHTA and CDR2 is FQGNSA. CDR3 DNA sequence: TGTGCCAGCAGCTCCCCGAACAGCATATATGGCTACACCTTC. Protein: CASSSPNSIYGYTF.

This chain connects TRBV30 to TRBJ1-6; 8 positions match TRBD1. CDR3 size: 16 residues. Germline CDR1 reads GTSNPN; CDR2 reads SVGIG (reference sequence). The ends lost 5 bases at V and 7 bases at J; junction bases unmatched: 13. CDR3 protein: CAWAIRQGAQNSPLHF. As DNA, the CDR3 is TGTGCCTGGGCAATTCGCCAGGGGGCCCAAAATTCACCCCTCCACTTT.

This chain uses TRBV5-4 with TRBJ2-7; tentative D call: TRBD1 (6 bases). Germline CDR1 and CDR2: SGHNT and YYREEE (reference sequence). The ends were cut back, 0 bases at V and 2 bases at J, with 9 bases in the middle. The CDR3 runs to 14 residues. The CDR3 spells CASSLAGQPYEQYF. The CDR3 nucleotides are TGTGCCAGCAGCTTGGCCGGACAGCCCTACGAGCAGTACTTC.

In its sample, this clone was seen once. The chain links TRBV30 to TRBJ1-5; perhaps TRBD1 as D (5 bases). CDR1 is GTSNPN, CDR2 SVGIG, per germline (reference sequence). The CDR3 totals 15 residues. V was pared by 2 bases and J by 3 bases, with 14 bases between. The CDR3 protein is CAWSRGGFPNQPQHF. CDR3 DNA: TGTGCCTGGAGTAGGGGAGGGTTCCCCAATCAGCCCCAGCATTTT.

The chain has TRBV19 and TRBJ1-2; D uncertain. The CDR3 covers 9 residues. Trimming removed 9 bases from V and 5 bases from J, with 4 bases in between. CDR1 is LNHDA and CDR2 is SQIVND in the germline V gene (reference sequence). The CDR3 DNA reads TGTGCCAGCGGGTATGGCTACACCTTC. It codes for CASGYGYTF.

This clone was seen once. The chain combines TRBV11-3 with TRBJ2-1; TRBD2 aligns across 8 bases. This CDR3 contains 15 residues. Germline lookup yields CDR1 SGHNT and CDR2 YENEEA. With V trimmed by 6 bases and J by 7 bases, 11 bases remained unmatched. The CDR3 DNA follows: TGTGCCAGCAGTCCCGGGGGGGCCCTACTAAATGAGCAGTTCTTC. This sequence encodes CASSPGGALLNEQFF.

As to this clone: Other DNA variants within this sample encode the same CDR3. V gene TRBV7-2 combines with J gene TRBJ1-1; 7 bases match TRBD1. CDR3 length: 14 residues. In germline, CDR1 is SGHTA, CDR2 FQGNSA. With V trimmed by 4 bases and J by 1 base, 3 bases remained unmatched. CDR3: CASSYGTANTEAFF. The CDR3 DNA reads TGTGCCAGCAGCTACGGGACAGCGAACACTGAAGCTTTCTTT.

V usage is TRBV11-3 and J usage is TRBJ2-2; the D gene is possibly TRBD1 (6 bases). The germline V gene encodes CDR1 SGHNT and CDR2 YENEEA. The CDR3 sequence is 13 residues long. The V gene lost 5 bases and the J gene lost 6 bases, with 10 bases spanning the gap. The CDR3 DNA follows: TGTGCCAGCAGCCGGACAGTGTCCGGGGAGCTGTTTTTT. Translated, it gives CASSRTVSGELFF.

V usage is TRBV11-2 and J usage is TRBJ2-3; 9 nucleotides line up with TRBD2. Per germline, CDR1 SGHAT and CDR2 FQNNGV. This CDR3 comprises 19 residues. V lost 2 bases and J lost 4; bases outside the gene matches: 16. The CDR3, as DNA: TGTGCCAGCAGCTTAAGACCCTCGCGGGGGGGCGTGGTGGCAGATACGCAGTATTTT. Its protein is CASSLRPSRGGVVADTQYF.

This clone was observed a handful of times. The rearrangement joins TRBV2 to TRBJ1-5, with TRBD1 matching over 7 bases. CDR3 length: 13 residues. The V gene end was trimmed by 4 bases and the J gene end by 6 bases; junction bases not matched to a gene: 3. The germline V gene encodes CDR1 SNHLY and CDR2 FYNNEI. Written as DNA, the CDR3 is TGTGCCAGCAGTGTAGGGGGCTTTCAGCCCCAGCATTTT. Translated: CASSVGGFQPQHF.

The V call is TRBV4-2, the J call TRBJ2-3; TRBD2 matches 8 bases. The CDR3 spans 17 residues. Germline V gene data show CDR1 as LGHNA and CDR2 as YNFKEQ. Losses at the gene ends were 4 bases for V and 4 bases for J; bases not matched to a gene: 13. The CDR3 region has the DNA TGTGCCAGCAGCCCGCGGACTAGCATTAAGGTCGCAGATACGCAGTATTTT. It is translated as CASSPRTSIKVADTQYF.

V is TRBV4-2 and J is TRBJ2-7, with TRBD2 matching 10 bases. The CDR3 extends over 15 amino acids. V trimming: 3 bases; J trimming: 3 bases; junction bases outside the gene matches: 5. The germline V gene has CDR1 LGHNA and CDR2 YNFKEQ. The CDR3 is CASSQQASGGYEQYF. CDR3 nucleotide sequence: TGTGCCAGCAGCCAGCAAGCTAGCGGGGGCTACGAGCAGTACTTC.

V and J are TRBV5-1 and TRBJ2-3; D not resolved. This CDR3 contains 16 residues. CDR1 and CDR2 (germline): SGHRS, YFSETQ. Between the trimmed V and J ends, which lost 4 bases and 4 bases, there was a span of 19 bases. The CDR3 is CASSPISSPPADTQYF. CDR3 coding DNA: TGCGCCAGCAGCCCTATATCCTCCCCCCCGGCAGATACGCAGTATTTT.

The chain employs TRBV6-1 and TRBJ2-5; 10 positions match TRBD2. Germline CDR1 and CDR2: MNHNS and SASEGT. The CDR3 consists of 15 residues. J was trimmed by 5 bases and V by 2 bases; bases with no gene match: 5. CDR3 nucleotide sequence: TGTGCCAGCAGTGAACGTAGCGGGGGGACGGAGACCCAGTACTTC. Translating it yields CASSERSGGTETQYF.